This TCR beta chain was sequenced during a study of control samples from healthy donors and cancer patients. TCRdb's table, derived via immunoSEQ multiplex PCR, lists solely in-frame clones and lacks some. Of about 89,000 clones in the sample, roughly nine tenths were seen once. The table lists this clone with a count of one. This CDR3 region has 14 residues. V was cut by 4 bases and J by 1 base, with 8 bases left in between. Per the germline V gene, CDR1 is MDHEN and CDR2 is SYDVKM. Sequenced material: blood. The chain links TRBV28 to TRBJ2-4; D possibly corresponds to TRBD1 (6 bases). The TCR was taken from a young man in good health. In DNA form, the CDR3 reads TGTGCCAGCAGTTCCGGACAGGCCAAAAACATTCAGTACTTC. As protein: CASSSGQAKNIQYF.